The 25 T cell receptor beta chains listed next were all sequenced from one sample in a study of early T cells in non-severe SARS-CoV-2 infection. TCRdb reprocessed the 5' RACE reads via MiXCR and lists one record per CDR3 protein. The sample lists 70,000 or so distinct CDR3 sequences, 9.5% to 13% seen once, with around 7.3% in the top ten. This sample comprised whole blood, obtained at baseline. The source of these receptors is an adult who was a healthcare worker with PCR-confirmed SARS-CoV-2 infection or an uninfected control (not recorded which).

The chain uses TRBV12-3 or TRBV12-4 and TRBJ1-2, with TRBD1 matching 9 bases. V gave up 6 bases and J gave up 8 bases; unmatched junction bases: 7. The CDR3 consists of 13 residues. This CDR3 reads CASREQGAGGYTF. The DNA of the CDR3 is TGTGCCAGCAGAGAACAGGGGGCAGGGGGCTACACCTTC.

This clonotype was found many times. Mismatch with germline at one junction end may stem from a read error. This chain uses TRBV20-1 with TRBJ1-1, with 10 nucleotides matching TRBD1. Germline V gives CDR1 DFQATT, CDR2 SNEGSKA (reference sequence). CDR3 length: 9 amino acids. The CDR3 spells CSSRQGAIF. CDR3 DNA sequence: TGCAGTTCCCGACAGGGGGCAATCTTT.

This clonotype was detected ten times or more. The rearrangement joins TRBV7-3 to TRBJ2-5; D ambiguous. V dropped 4 bases and J dropped 0 bases, with 9 bases sitting between them. The CDR3 contains 14 residues. Germline V gives CDR1 SGHTA, CDR2 FQGTGA. The CDR3 bases are TGTGCCAGCAGCTCACGAGATTACCAAGAGACCCAGTACTTC. It encodes CASSSRDYQETQYF.

This clonotype was seen a handful of times. The chain recombines TRBV19 with TRBJ1-5; D call uncertain. Trimming took 6 bases from V and 4 from J, leaving 19 bases between them. CDR1 and CDR2 from the germline V gene are LNHDA and SQIVND (reference sequence). CDR3 length: 16 amino acids. As DNA, the CDR3 is TGTGCCAGTAGACCGGGGAGATTTTGGAGAAATCAGCCCCAGCATTTT. This encodes CASRPGRFWRNQPQHF.

This chain uses TRBV5-1 with TRBJ2-3, with TRBD2 matching 9 bases. The CDR3 has 17 amino acids. Germline CDR1 reads SGHRS; CDR2 reads YFSETQ. The trim removed 3 bases at V and 3 bases at J, leaving 11 bases unmatched. CDR3 in amino acids: CASSSTAGTSTTDTQYF. CDR3 DNA: TGCGCCAGCAGCTCCACTGCCGGGACTAGCACAACAGATACGCAGTATTTT.

In this sample, this clonotype turned up many times. V gene TRBV5-6 combines with J gene TRBJ1-1; TRBD1 is a possible D gene (6 bases). Germline-derived CDR1 and CDR2 are SGHDT and YYEEEE. Trimming pared 4 bases from V and 10 bases from J, leaving 23 bases between. The CDR3 runs to 15 residues. CDR3: CASSPDRSPTRAAFF. The CDR3 nucleotides are TGTGCCAGCAGCCCGGACAGATCCCCCACCAGGGCAGCTTTCTTT.

V is TRBV9 and J is TRBJ2-6; D gene unclear. The CDR3 loop spans 18 amino acids. Trimming cost V 6 bases and J 0 bases, with 19 bases left between them. Germline CDR1 reads SGDLS; CDR2 reads YYNGEE. In DNA form, the CDR3 reads TGTGCCAGCAACCGAGACCTAAACAGTTACTCTGGGGCCAACGTCCTGACTTTC. Translating gives CASNRDLNSYSGANVLTF.

This clonotype was counted ten times or more. The chain uses TRBV9 and TRBJ2-2, with D maybe TRBD2 (6 bases). Trimming removed 5 bases at V and 1 base at J, with 9 bases between. The CDR3 contains 14 residues. Germline V CDR1 and CDR2: SGDLS, YYNGEE. As DNA, the CDR3 is TGTGCCAGCAGGGGCGGGGAGAACACCGGGGAGCTGTTTTTT. This codes for CASRGGENTGELFF.

This clonotype was picked up a small number of times. V usage is TRBV7-2 and J usage is TRBJ2-3, with D perhaps matching TRBD1 or TRBD2 (6 bases each). Germline CDR1 SGHTA, CDR2 FQGNSA. The CDR3 has 13 amino acids. The V gene lost 2 bases and the J gene lost 4 bases, with 7 bases spanning the gap. Here the CDR3 DNA reads TGTGCCAGCAGCTTAAGGGGGGCAGATACGCAGTATTTT. Encoded protein: CASSLRGADTQYF.

The rearrangement links TRBV9 to TRBJ1-1; D is ambiguous. The V and J ends lost 3 bases and 4 bases respectively, with 10 bases between them. CDR1 is SGDLS, CDR2 YYNGEE, per germline. The CDR3 length is 13 residues. CDR3 loop: CASSAAVSTEAFF. The CDR3 nucleotides are TGTGCCAGCAGCGCAGCCGTGAGCACTGAAGCTTTCTTT.

This clonotype has at least ten counts. The chain links TRBV5-8 to TRBJ1-5, with TRBD1 matching over 7 bases. V lost 3 bases to trimming and J lost 5 bases; unmatched junction nucleotides: 17. CDR1 is SGHTS and CDR2 is YDEGEE in the germline V gene. This CDR3 contains 18 residues. Here the CDR3 reads CASSWAGTVQLPDQPQHF. DNA of the CDR3: TGTGCCAGCAGCTGGGCCGGGACAGTCCAATTACCTGATCAGCCCCAGCATTTT.

Ten or more counts support this clonotype. The genes are TRBV7-3 and TRBJ2-7; TRBD1 agrees at 8 bases. In germline, CDR1 is SGHTA, CDR2 FQGTGA. Trimming cost V 4 bases and J 0 bases; bases outside gene matches: 5. The CDR3 sequence is 15 residues long. The CDR3 DNA reads TGTGCCAGCAGCTGGACAGGGATCGGCTCCTACGAGCAGTACTTC. It encodes CASSWTGIGSYEQYF.

This clonotype has at least ten counts. The gene calls are TRBV7-2 and TRBJ1-5; D perhaps matches TRBD1 (5 bases). The V end lost 1 base, the J end lost 6 bases, and 7 bases lay between the germline ends. This CDR3 contains 13 residues. CDR1 is SGHTA and CDR2 is FQGNSA in the germline V gene. CDR3 region: CASSLVGAQPQHF. CDR3 bases: TGTGCCAGCAGCTTAGTTGGGGCTCAGCCCCAGCATTTT.

This clonotype has ten or more counts. The V and J genes are TRBV6-6 and TRBJ1-2, with D unclear. V was pared by 7 bases and J by 1 base, with 16 bases between. CDR1 is MNHNY and CDR2 is SVGAGI in the germline V gene (reference sequence). The CDR3 contains 15 residues. As DNA, the CDR3 is TGTGCCAGCACCCCCCGTTCTCTACTTAACTATGGCTACACCTTC. It codes for CASTPRSLLNYGYTF.

There are many counts of this clonotype. The rearrangement links TRBV5-1 to TRBJ1-4; D unresolved. From germline, CDR1 is SGHRS and CDR2 YFSETQ. This CDR3 contains 16 residues. V was trimmed by 4 bases and J by 0 bases, leaving 13 bases between them. The CDR3 DNA reads TGCGCCAGCAGCCGTGGTGGCGGGACAACTAATGAAAAACTGTTTTTT. Its protein product is CASSRGGGTTNEKLFF.

This clonotype was counted many times. The gene calls are TRBV11-2 and TRBJ2-1, with D perhaps assigned TRBD1 or TRBD2 (7 bases each). This CDR3 comprises 16 residues. Trimming removed 4 bases from V and 3 bases from J, with 16 bases in between. Germline values: CDR1 SGHAT, CDR2 FQNNGV. The CDR3 loop is CASSSQGGVSYNEQFF. CDR3 sequence (DNA): TGTGCCAGCAGCTCCCAGGGGGGGGTGAGCTACAATGAGCAGTTCTTC.

This chain uses TRBV6-6 with TRBJ1-1; D gene unclear. V lost 0 bases, J lost 7 bases, and 3 bases lay in between. Germline lookup yields CDR1 MNHNY and CDR2 SVGAGI (reference sequence). The CDR3 runs 11 residues. CDR3 loop: CASSYSLEAFF. CDR3 bases: TGTGCCAGCAGTTACTCCCTTGAAGCTTTCTTT.

This clonotype has at least ten counts. CDR3 sequence (DNA): TGTGCCACCTCCTCAGGGACTAGCGGCACAGATACGCAGTATTTT. Translation: CATSSGTSGTDTQYF. This chain connects TRBV24-1 to TRBJ2-3; TRBD2 aligns across 10 bases. This CDR3 comprises 15 residues. V was clipped by 9 bases and J by 1 base; unmatched bases: 6. Germline values: CDR1 KGHDR, CDR2 SFDVKD.

This clonotype was counted between two and nine times. The CDR3 loop reads CASSQSSGSGPYEQYF. The CDR3 nucleotides are TGCGCCAGCAGCCAATCTAGCGGGTCGGGCCCTTACGAGCAGTACTTC. V is TRBV5-1 and J is TRBJ2-7, with 8 bases that match TRBD2. Per the germline V gene, CDR1 is SGHRS and CDR2 is YFSETQ. V was clipped by 4 bases and J by 4 bases; unmatched bases: 13. This CDR3 has 16 residues. Full variable domain (missing parts from reference TRBV5-1 and TRBJ2-7): KAGVTQTPRYLIKTRGQQVTLSCSPISGHRSVSWYQQTPGQGLQFLFEYFSETQRNKGNFPGRFSGRQFSNSRSEMNVSTLELGDSALYLCASSQSSGSGPYEQYFGPGTRLTVT.

This sequence joins TRBV29-1 and TRBJ2-1; TRBD1 or TRBD2 may be the D gene (5 bases each). V lost 6 bases to trimming and J lost 5 bases, with 14 bases between them. The CDR3 contains 13 residues. Germline V CDR1 and CDR2: SQVTM, ANQGSEA. The CDR3 reads CSVAGTTNNEQFF. In DNA, the CDR3 is TGCAGCGTCGCCGGGACCACAAACAATGAGCAGTTCTTC.

This clonotype has ten or more counts. The J gene is TRBJ2-3, the V gene TRBV18; no clear D gene. CDR3 length: 15 residues. Trimming pared 4 bases from V and 1 base from J, leaving 12 bases between. In germline, CDR1 is KGHSH, CDR2 LQKENI. CDR3 loop: CASSRSRGGTDTQYF. CDR3 nucleotide sequence: TGTGCCAGCTCACGATCCCGAGGCGGCACAGATACGCAGTATTTT.

This clonotype has a handful of counts. This chain connects TRBV6-6 to TRBJ2-5; D gene unclear. CDR1 is MNHNY and CDR2 is SVGAGI in the germline V gene (reference sequence). CDR3 length: 15 amino acids. Trimming stripped 5 bases from V and 1 base from J, with 14 bases between. CDR3 protein: CASSPLRGLQETQYF. CDR3 nucleotide sequence: TGTGCCAGCAGTCCCCTGAGAGGTCTCCAAGAGACCCAGTACTTC.

This clonotype was observed a few times. The rearrangement joins TRBV7-6 to TRBJ1-3; D is uncertain. The length of the CDR3 is 13 residues. Trimming cost V 0 bases and J 4 bases, with 4 bases left between them. Per germline, CDR1 SGHVS and CDR2 FNYEAQ. CDR3 loop: CASSLAEGNTIYF. CDR3 in DNA: TGTGCCAGCAGCTTAGCGGAAGGAAACACCATATATTTT. Based on the CDR3 plus reference TRBV7-6 and TRBJ1-3, the full variable domain is GAGVSQSPRYKVTKRGQDVALRCDPISGHVSLYWYRQALGQGPEFLTYFNYEAQQDKSGLPNDRFSAERPEGSISTLTIQRTEQRDSAMYRCASSLAEGNTIYFGEGSWLTVV.

The rearrangement joins TRBV7-2 to TRBJ2-3; 10 nucleotides align to TRBD1. Germline CDR1 and CDR2: SGHTA and FQGNSA. V trimming: 6 bases; J trimming: 4 bases; junction bases outside the gene matches: 7. This CDR3 spans 15 amino acids. In DNA form, the CDR3 reads TGTGCCAGCAGTCCCGACAGGGGGCCTGCAGATACGCAGTATTTT. Its protein is CASSPDRGPADTQYF.

This clonotype was detected many times. The V gene is TRBV20-1, the J gene TRBJ2-1; possibly TRBD2 for D (6 bases). Germline V CDR1 and CDR2: DFQATT, SNEGSKA (reference sequence). Trimming cost V 3 bases and J 11 bases, with 8 bases left between them. The CDR3 runs 10 residues. The CDR3 DNA follows: TGCAGTGCTAGGGGACTTCAGCAGTTCTTC. As protein: CSARGLQQFF.